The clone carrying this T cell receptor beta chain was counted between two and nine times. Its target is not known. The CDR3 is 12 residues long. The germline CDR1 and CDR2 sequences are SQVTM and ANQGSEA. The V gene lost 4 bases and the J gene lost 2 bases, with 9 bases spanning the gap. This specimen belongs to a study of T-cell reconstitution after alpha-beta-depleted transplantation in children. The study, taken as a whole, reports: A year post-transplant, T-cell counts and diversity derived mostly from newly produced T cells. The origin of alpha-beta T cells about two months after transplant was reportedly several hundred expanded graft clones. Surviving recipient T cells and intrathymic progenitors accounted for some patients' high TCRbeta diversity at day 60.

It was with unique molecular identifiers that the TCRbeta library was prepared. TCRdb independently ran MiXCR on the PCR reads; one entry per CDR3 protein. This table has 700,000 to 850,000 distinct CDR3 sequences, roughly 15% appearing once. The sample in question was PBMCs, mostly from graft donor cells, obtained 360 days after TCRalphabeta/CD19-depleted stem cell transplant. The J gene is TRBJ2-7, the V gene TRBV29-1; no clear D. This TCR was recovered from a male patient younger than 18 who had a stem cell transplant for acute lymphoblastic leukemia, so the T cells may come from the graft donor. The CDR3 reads CSVVAPAYEQYF. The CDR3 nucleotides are TGCAGCGTTGTCGCGCCTGCCTACGAGCAGTACTTC.